This TCR beta chain comes out of a study of blood T cell repertoires in COVID-19. As for the study in general: Acute and convalescent COVID-19 specimens originated in the United States, Italy and Spain. T cells, B-cell-depleted T cells, or PBMCs provided the cDNA or gDNA that served as material.

V trimming: 2 bases; J trimming: 9 bases; junction bases outside the gene matches: 18. The CDR3 is made up of 19 amino acids. Looked up from germline, CDR1 is MDHEN and CDR2 is SYDVKM. Under the authors' procedure: Amplification of reference gene primers provided the estimated nucleated cell counts. Measured with immunoSEQ multiplex PCR; TCRdb has only the in-frame clones, and not every one. V and J calls and clone size are given by that table; D and trimming were obtained from the DNA. This sample has approximately 160,000 clones, with roughly 83% found just once. The TCR was taken from a man aged 18 to 29 with active or convalescent COVID-19. Sequencing used peripheral blood. V is TRBV28 and J is TRBJ1-6; 8 bases match TRBD1. The CDR3 loop is CASSLSYGRGPLRGSPLHF. The CDR3 DNA follows: TGTGCCAGCAGTTTAAGCTATGGCAGGGGGCCATTAAGGGGTTCACCCCTCCACTTT.